The next 18 T cell receptor beta chains were all read from a single sample in a study of blood T cell repertoires in COVID-19. Assay used: immunoSEQ multiplex PCR; TCRdb lists only in-frame clones, some missing. Of about 220,000 clones listed, less than 85% are singletons. The source material was peripheral blood. These receptors were taken from a woman in her 70s with acute or convalescent COVID-19.

This clone was detected only a few times. This chain links TRBV21-1 with TRBJ2-2; the D call in the table, TRBD1, was not verified against the DNA. TRBV21-1 is noted as a pseudogene. There are 17 residues in the CDR3. The DNA for the CDR3 is TGTGCCAGCAGCAACGAAGGGCAGGGGGTACCGGCCGGGGAGCTGTTTTTT. Translating gives CASSNEGQGVPAGELFF.

The genes are TRBV5-1 and TRBJ2-5; maybe TRBD1 (6 bases). CDR3 length: 13 residues. Germline V gene sequence: CDR1 SGHRS, CDR2 YFSETQ. V lost 4 bases to trimming and J lost 5 bases, with 12 bases between them. CDR3 sequence: CASSQQGVETQYF. The CDR3, as DNA: TGCGCCAGCAGCCAACAGGGCGTGGAGACCCAGTACTTC.

The chain combines TRBV24-1 with TRBJ2-7; weak D call: TRBD1 (6 bases). V was shortened by 4 bases and J by 0 bases, with 15 bases between the two germline ends. The CDR3 totals 16 residues. Germline CDR1 is KGHDR and CDR2 is SFDVKD. CDR3 protein: CATSDPRGSSSYEQYF. The DNA for the CDR3 is TGTGCCACCAGTGACCCCAGGGGTTCGAGCTCCTACGAGCAGTACTTC.

The rearrangement uses TRBV2 and TRBJ2-7; D is possibly TRBD1 (6 bases). Deletions cut 6 bases from V and 4 bases from J, with 19 bases between. Germline V gene lookup returns CDR1 SNHLY and CDR2 FYNNEI. The CDR3 runs to 15 residues. CDR3 bases: TGTGCCAGCAGGGGCCTCCTGGGGGCCCAGTACGAGCAGTACTTC. This translates into CASRGLLGAQYEQYF.

The table lists this clone with a few counts. The rearrangement links TRBV5-5 to TRBJ1-5; D might be TRBD1 (6 bases). This CDR3 comprises 16 residues. The ends were cut back, 4 bases at V and 2 bases at J, with 16 bases in the middle. CDR1 and CDR2 from the germline V gene are SGHKS and YYEKEE (reference sequence). The CDR3 DNA reads TGTGCCAGCAGCCTATTGGGGGCGGGTGGCAATCAGCCCCAGCATTTT. It encodes CASSLLGAGGNQPQHF. The full variable domain, completed using reference TRBV5-5 and TRBJ1-5, is DAGVTQSPTHLIKTRGQQVTLRCSPISGHKSVSWYQQVLGQGPQFIFQYYEKEERGRGNFPDRFSARQFPNYSSELNVNALLLGDSALYLCASSLLGAGGNQPQHFGDGTRLSIL.

J is TRBJ2-6 and V is TRBV24-1; perhaps TRBD1 as D (5 bases). Per the germline V gene, CDR1 is KGHDR and CDR2 is SFDVKD. This CDR3 contains 15 residues. The V and J ends lost 6 bases and 4 bases respectively, with 12 bases between them. CDR3 nucleotide sequence: TGTGCCACCAGTCGCGCAGGGCCCGGGGCCAACGTCCTGACTTTC. Translated, it gives CATSRAGPGANVLTF.

This sequence joins TRBV5-1 and TRBJ2-7, with 7 nucleotides matching TRBD1. The CDR3 contains 15 residues. The ends lost 2 bases at V and 1 base at J; junction bases unmatched: 6. Per germline, CDR1 SGHRS and CDR2 YFSETQ. CDR3 coding DNA: TGCGCCAGCAGCTTCAGGGACAGCAGATCCTACGAGCAGTACTTC. Translating gives CASSFRDSRSYEQYF.

This chain uses TRBV30 with TRBJ2-7, with 10 bases lining up with TRBD1. There are 14 residues in the CDR3. V shed 2 bases and J 5 bases; nucleotides not matched to a gene: 6. Germline loops: CDR1 GTSNPN, CDR2 SVGIG (reference sequence). The CDR3 loop reads CAWSKRQGAHEQYV. CDR3 coding DNA: TGTGCCTGGAGTAAAAGACAGGGGGCCCACGAGCAGTACGTC.

V gene TRBV27 combines with J gene TRBJ1-6; 9 nucleotides align to TRBD1. J gave up 8 bases and V 6 bases, and 5 bases lay outside the gene matches. Germline V gene data show CDR1 as MNHEY and CDR2 as SMNVEV (reference sequence). The CDR3 is 14 amino acids. The CDR3 bases are TGTGCCAGCAGCTCGACAGGGGGATATTCACCCCTCCACTTT. It encodes CASSSTGGYSPLHF.

V gene TRBV12-3 or TRBV12-4 combines with J gene TRBJ1-4, with TRBD1 as a possible D gene (5 bases). V was pared by 4 bases and J by 7 bases, with 10 bases between. The CDR3 runs 13 residues. The DNA for the CDR3 is TGTGCCAGCAGTTCAGGGCTGGCTGAAAAACTGTTTTTT. It specifies CASSSGLAEKLFF.

The genes are TRBV30 and TRBJ1-4; no clear D. This CDR3 has 13 residues. The V gene lost 8 bases and the J gene lost 8 bases, with 18 bases spanning the gap. Germline V CDR1 and CDR2: GTSNPN, SVGIG (reference sequence). The CDR3 region is CARGSSSVEKLFF. CDR3 DNA sequence: TGTGCCCGTGGGAGCTCGTCGGTGGAAAAACTGTTTTTT.

This chain joins TRBV5-1 and TRBJ2-1; D unclear. Germline V gives CDR1 SGHRS, CDR2 YFSETQ. Trimming pared 7 bases from V and 5 bases from J, leaving 13 bases between. The CDR3 covers 13 residues. The CDR3 loop is CASGLILNNEQFF. Written as DNA, the CDR3 is TGCGCCAGCGGGCTGATTTTAAACAATGAGCAGTTCTTC. The variable domain in full, with the rest retrieved from reference TRBV5-1 and TRBJ2-1, is KAGVTQTPRYLIKTRGQQVTLSCSPISGHRSVSWYQQTPGQGLQFLFEYFSETQRNKGNFPGRFSGRQFSNSRSEMNVSTLELGDSALYLCASGLILNNEQFFGPGTRLTVL.

The chain employs TRBV7-2 and TRBJ2-1; maybe TRBD2 (7 bases). The CDR3 loop spans 17 amino acids. CDR1 is SGHTA and CDR2 is FQGNSA in the germline V gene. V gave up 3 bases and J gave up 6 bases, with 21 bases separating them. The CDR3 sequence: CASSFFPGGGASNEQFF. DNA of the CDR3: TGTGCCAGCAGCTTCTTTCCTGGCGGGGGCGCATCCAATGAGCAGTTCTTC.

V gene TRBV15 combines with J gene TRBJ1-1, with D hard to call. Deletions cut 1 base from V and 8 bases from J, with 11 bases between. CDR3 length equals 13 residues. Germline V gene sequence: CDR1 LNHNV, CDR2 YYDKDF (reference sequence). The CDR3 here is CATSRVGGVEAFF. The CDR3 region has the DNA TGTGCCACCAGCAGAGTTGGAGGAGTCGAAGCTTTCTTT. Combining the CDR3 with reference TRBV15 and TRBJ1-1 gives the whole variable domain DAMVIQNPRYQVTQFGKPVTLSCSQTLNHNVMYWYQQKSSQAPKLLFHYYDKDFNNEADTPDNFQSRRPNTSFCFLDIRSPGLGDTAMYLCATSRVGGVEAFFGQGTRLTVV.

Turning to this clone: Other DNA sequences in the sample encode the same CDR3. The V gene is TRBV6-5, the J gene TRBJ1-6; 9 bases line up with TRBD1. This CDR3 region has 15 residues. Trimming cost V 2 bases and J 5 bases; bases outside gene matches: 1. CDR1 MNHEY and CDR2 SVGAGI come from the germline V gene. The CDR3 spells CASSYTGGDNSPLHF. The CDR3 nucleotides read TGTGCCAGCAGTTACACAGGGGGCGATAATTCACCCCTCCACTTT.

The chain employs TRBV2 and TRBJ2-1, with 12 bases fitting TRBD2. This CDR3 contains 15 residues. Per the germline V gene, CDR1 is SNHLY and CDR2 is FYNNEI. V trimming: 7 bases; J trimming: 6 bases; junction bases outside the gene matches: 7. CDR3 sequence: CASTPTSGGTNEQFF. The CDR3, as DNA: TGTGCCAGCACCCCCACTAGCGGGGGGACCAATGAGCAGTTCTTC. The full variable domain, in which reference TRBV2 and TRBJ2-1 provide the parts outside the CDR3, is EPEVTQTPSHQVTQMGQEVILRCVPISNHLYFYWYRQILGQKVEFLVSFYNNEISEKSEIFDDQFSVERPDGSNFTLKIRSTKLEDSAMYFCASTPTSGGTNEQFFGPGTRLTVL.

The V and J genes are TRBV27 and TRBJ1-2; weak D call: TRBD1 (6 bases). Germline V gene lookup returns CDR1 MNHEY and CDR2 SMNVEV (reference sequence). The length of the CDR3 is 14 residues. V was cut by 4 bases and J by 7 bases, with 16 bases left in between. The CDR3 region has the DNA TGTGCCAGCAGTTCCAGGGGCGTGTCGTCTGGCTACACCTTC. Translation gives CASSSRGVSSGYTF.

The chain carries TRBV11-2 and TRBJ1-1; no firm D call. Germline lookup yields CDR1 SGHAT and CDR2 FQNNGV. The CDR3 has 16 residues. V was clipped by 2 bases and J by 8 bases, with 21 bases between them. The CDR3 DNA is TGTGCCAGCAGCTTAAGGAGAGGGAGCAAAACGATAGAAGCTTTCTTT. This encodes CASSLRRGSKTIEAFF. The complete variable domain, with remaining parts taken from reference TRBV11-2 and TRBJ1-1, reads EAGVAQSPRYKIIEKRQSVAFWCNPISGHATLYWYQQILGQGPKLLIQFQNNGVVDDSQLPKDRFSAERLKGVDSTLKIQPAKLEDSAVYLCASSLRRGSKTIEAFFGQGTRLTVV.